A selection of T cell receptor beta chains follows, all from one sample in a study of T-cell reconstitution after alpha-beta-depleted transplantation in children. One entry per CDR3 protein results from TCRdb running MiXCR on the PCR reads. Here the sample spans a few hundred thousand distinct CDR3 sequences, around 13% being singletons. Material: PBMCs from the stem cell graft donor, obtained from the stem cell graft. These receptors were collected from a human donor who donated a stem cell graft to a child with combined immunodeficiency. The CDR3 runs from the conserved cysteine through the conserved F or W. D genes are given only for firm matches. Some rows have no size entry. The others give once, few or many, or a class for an expanded clone.

j_gene	abundance	v_gene	d_gene	CDR3nt	CDR3aa
TRBJ1-2	-	TRBV20-1	-	TGCAGTGCTTCCTTGGCGGGAGACATCGGCTATGGCTACACCTTC	CSASLAGDIGYGYTF
TRBJ2-1	many	TRBV9	-	TGTGCCAGCAGCGTTGGGGACGGCACGAACAATGAGCAGTTCTTC	CASSVGDGTNNEQFF
TRBJ2-5	many	TRBV5-1	TRBD2	TGCGCCAGCAGCCTGCGACTAGCGGGAGGGGAAGAGACCCAGTACTTC	CASSLRLAGGEETQYF
TRBJ2-7	-	TRBV18	-	TGTGCCAGCTCACCGGGGGGCCGCGAGCAGTACTTC	CASSPGGREQYF
TRBJ1-1	-	TRBV6-4	-	TGTGCCAGCGTCCCCTCAGGGGTTGGTGAAGCTTTCTTT	CASVPSGVGEAFF
TRBJ2-3	-	TRBV2	-	TGTGCCAGCAGTGTTTTCCCATCTCCAGATACGCAGTATTTT	CASSVFPSPDTQYF
TRBJ2-7	many	TRBV7-2	TRBD2	TGTGCCAGCAGCCTGGGACTAGCGGGAATCTACGAGCAGTACTTC	CASSLGLAGIYEQYF
TRBJ2-5	few	TRBV24-1	-	TGTGCCACCAGTCAGGCGGGGAGGGAGACCCAGTACTTC	CATSQAGRETQYF
TRBJ2-1	many	TRBV24-1	-	TGTGCCACCAGTGAGATCGGTGATGAGCAGTTCTTC	CATSEIGDEQFF
TRBJ2-7	many	TRBV10-3	-	TGTGCCATCAGTGAGGGTAGTATGAAGCAGTACTTC	CAISEGSMKQYF
TRBJ2-5	-	TRBV20-1	-	TGCAGTGCGACCGGGACACCGGTGGAGACCCAGTACTTC	CSATGTPVETQYF
TRBJ2-7	-	TRBV27	-	TGTGCCAGCAGTAACGGGTTGGGCTACGAGCAGTACTTC	CASSNGLGYEQYF
TRBJ1-1	few	TRBV6-2/TRBV6-3	-	TGTGCCAGCACCCCTCCCTCCAGTTTCCTGAACACTGAAGCTTTCTTT	CASTPPSSFLNTEAFF
TRBJ1-1	-	TRBV20-1	TRBD1	TGCAGTGTTATGGACAGGCCAAACACTGAAGCTTTCTTT	CSVMDRPNTEAFF
TRBJ2-2	-	TRBV29-1	-	TGCAGCGTTGTGGCGCCTAGCGCGAACACCGGGGAGCTGTTTTTT	CSVVAPSANTGELFF
TRBJ2-7	-	TRBV2	-	TGTGCCAGCAGTGTTCTCTCCTACGAGCAGTACTTC	CASSVLSYEQYF
TRBJ1-3	few	TRBV5-1	-	TGCGCCAGCAGCTTGTGGACTGGCTTGAATTTT	CASSLWTGLNF
TRBJ2-7	-	TRBV5-1	TRBD2	TGCGCCAGCAGCCCCCCTACTAGCGGGGGAGCCTACGAGCAGTACTTC	CASSPPTSGGAYEQYF
TRBJ1-1	many	TRBV9	-	TGTGCCAGCACGTTCCCCCACTCAGCCACTGAAGCTTTCTTT	CASTFPHSATEAFF
TRBJ1-3	many	TRBV9	-	TGTGCCAGCAGCGAGGGAAACGGGCCTGGAAACACCATATATTTT	CASSEGNGPGNTIYF
TRBJ2-5	many	TRBV24-1	-	TGTGCCACCAGTGATCTAGATGGGACCCAGTACTTC	CATSDLDGTQYF
TRBJ2-3	many	TRBV5-1	-	TGCGCCAGCAGCCCCGACCGTTACACAGATACGCAGTATTTT	CASSPDRYTDTQYF
TRBJ2-7	many	TRBV20-1	-	TGCAGTGCTATTGGGGGTGAAAGCTTCTCCTACGAGCAGTACTTC	CSAIGGESFSYEQYF
TRBJ2-1	many	TRBV12-3/TRBV12-4	-	TGTGCCAGCAGTTTAGATTACTGGAAGCAGTTCTTC	CASSLDYWKQFF
TRBJ2-7	few	TRBV28	-	TGTGCCAGCAGGCAAGCAGCATCCTACGAGCAGTACTTC	CASRQAASYEQYF
TRBJ2-2	-	TRBV29-1	-	-	CSVGIREAGELFFF
TRBJ2-3	-	TRBV7-2	-	TGTGCCAGCAGCTTAGCGTCGGGGTTAGATACGCAGTATTTT	CASSLASGLDTQYF
TRBJ2-5	many	TRBV7-9	-	TGTGCCAGCAGTCCGGAGGCGTACCAAGAGACCCAGTACTTC	CASSPEAYQETQYF
TRBJ2-7	few	TRBV9	-	TGTGCCAGCAGCGTATCTGCGGGCAGCTCCTACGAGCAGTACTTC	CASSVSAGSSYEQYF
TRBJ2-1	-	TRBV3-1	TRBD2	TGTGCCAGCAGCCTTCTAGCGGGAGTAATAAATGAGCAGTTCTTC	CASSLLAGVINEQFF
TRBJ2-1	few	TRBV27	-	TGTGCCAGCAAGACAGACGGCAATGAGCAGTTCTTC	CASKTDGNEQFF
TRBJ1-1	-	TRBV3-1	-	TGTGCCAGCAGCCCAAGACACAGGAACACTGAAGCTTTCTTT	CASSPRHRNTEAFF